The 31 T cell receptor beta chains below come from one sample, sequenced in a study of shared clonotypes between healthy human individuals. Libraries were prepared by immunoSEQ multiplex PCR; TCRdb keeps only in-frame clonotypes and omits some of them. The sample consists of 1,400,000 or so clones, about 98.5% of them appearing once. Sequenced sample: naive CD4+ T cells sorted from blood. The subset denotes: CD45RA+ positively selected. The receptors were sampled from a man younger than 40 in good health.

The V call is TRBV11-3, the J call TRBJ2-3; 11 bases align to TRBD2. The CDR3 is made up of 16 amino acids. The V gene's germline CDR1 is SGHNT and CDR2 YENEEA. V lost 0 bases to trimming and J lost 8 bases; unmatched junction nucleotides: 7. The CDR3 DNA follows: TGTGCCAGCAGCTTAGATGGGGCTAGCGGGAGGTCTACGCAGTATTTT. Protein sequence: CASSLDGASGRSTQYF.

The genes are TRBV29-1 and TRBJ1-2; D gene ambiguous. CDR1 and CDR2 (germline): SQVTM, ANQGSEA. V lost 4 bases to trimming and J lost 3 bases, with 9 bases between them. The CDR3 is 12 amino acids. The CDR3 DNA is TGCAGCGTTGCCACAGAGGACTATGGCTACACCTTC. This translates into CSVATEDYGYTF.

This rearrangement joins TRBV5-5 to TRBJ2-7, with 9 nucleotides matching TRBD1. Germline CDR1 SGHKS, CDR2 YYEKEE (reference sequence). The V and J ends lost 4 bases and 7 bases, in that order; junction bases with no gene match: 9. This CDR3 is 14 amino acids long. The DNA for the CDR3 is TGTGCCAGCAGCCCTAGGACAGGGGTAGGGGAGCAGTACTTC. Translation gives CASSPRTGVGEQYF.

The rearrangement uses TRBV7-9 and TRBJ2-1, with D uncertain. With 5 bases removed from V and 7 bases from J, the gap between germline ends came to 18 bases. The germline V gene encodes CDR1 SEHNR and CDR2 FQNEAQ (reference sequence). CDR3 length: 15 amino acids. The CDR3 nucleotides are TGTGCCAGCAGCCGTCTCGGCAGTTACCCGAATGAGCAGTTCTTC. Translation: CASSRLGSYPNEQFF.

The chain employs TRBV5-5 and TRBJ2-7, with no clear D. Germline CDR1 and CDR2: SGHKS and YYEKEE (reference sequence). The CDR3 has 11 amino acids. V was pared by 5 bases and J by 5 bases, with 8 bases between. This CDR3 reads CASRRADEQYF. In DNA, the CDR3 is TGTGCCAGCAGAAGGGCGGACGAGCAGTACTTC.

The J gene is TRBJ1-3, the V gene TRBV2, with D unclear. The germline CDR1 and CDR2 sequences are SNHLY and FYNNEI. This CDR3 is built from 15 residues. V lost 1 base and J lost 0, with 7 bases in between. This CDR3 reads CASSEEQLSGNTIYF. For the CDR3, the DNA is TGTGCCAGCAGTGAAGAACAGCTCTCTGGAAACACCATATATTTT.

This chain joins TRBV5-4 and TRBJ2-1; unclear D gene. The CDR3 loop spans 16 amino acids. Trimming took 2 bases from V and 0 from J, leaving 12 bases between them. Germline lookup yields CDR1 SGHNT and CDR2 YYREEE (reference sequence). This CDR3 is CASSLDGGSSYNEQFF. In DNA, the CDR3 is TGTGCCAGCAGCTTAGATGGCGGAAGCTCCTACAATGAGCAGTTCTTC.

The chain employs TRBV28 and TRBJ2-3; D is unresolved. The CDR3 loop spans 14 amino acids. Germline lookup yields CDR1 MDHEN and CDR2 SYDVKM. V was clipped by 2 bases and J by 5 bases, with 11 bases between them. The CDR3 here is CASSLPQPQDTQYF. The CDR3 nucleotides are TGTGCCAGCAGTTTACCACAGCCGCAAGATACGCAGTATTTT.

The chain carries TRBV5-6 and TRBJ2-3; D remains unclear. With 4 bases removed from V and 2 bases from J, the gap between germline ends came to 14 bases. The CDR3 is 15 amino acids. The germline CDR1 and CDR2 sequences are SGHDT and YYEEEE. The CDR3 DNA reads TGTGCCAGCAGCCAACCCCCACGGACCACAGATACGCAGTATTTT. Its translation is CASSQPPRTTDTQYF.

The CDR3, as DNA: TGTGCCAGCAGCGTGGCAGGGATTGGTTTGGACGAGCAGTACTTC. Protein: CASSVAGIGLDEQYF. The gene calls are TRBV9 and TRBJ2-7; perhaps TRBD1 as D (5 bases). The ends were cut back, 2 bases at V and 5 bases at J, with 17 bases in the middle. This CDR3 region has 15 residues. Germline V gene sequence: CDR1 SGDLS, CDR2 YYNGEE.

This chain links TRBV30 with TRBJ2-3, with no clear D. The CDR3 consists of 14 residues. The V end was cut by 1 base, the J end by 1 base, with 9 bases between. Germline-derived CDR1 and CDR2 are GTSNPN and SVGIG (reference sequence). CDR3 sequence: CAWSDVLGTDTQYF. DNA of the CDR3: TGTGCCTGGAGTGACGTACTCGGCACAGATACGCAGTATTTT.

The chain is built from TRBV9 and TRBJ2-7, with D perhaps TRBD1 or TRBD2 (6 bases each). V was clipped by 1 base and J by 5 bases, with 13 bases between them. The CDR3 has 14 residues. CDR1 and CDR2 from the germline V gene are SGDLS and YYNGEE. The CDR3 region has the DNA TGTGCCAGCAGCGTACTCCCAGGGGAGGACGAGCAGTACTTC. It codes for CASSVLPGEDEQYF.

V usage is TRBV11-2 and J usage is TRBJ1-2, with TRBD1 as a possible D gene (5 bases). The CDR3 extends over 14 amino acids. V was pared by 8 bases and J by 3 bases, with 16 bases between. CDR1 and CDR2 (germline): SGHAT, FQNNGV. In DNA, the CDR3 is TGTGCCAGCCGTCAGAACCTGGGGGACTATGGCTACACCTTC. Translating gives CASRQNLGDYGYTF.

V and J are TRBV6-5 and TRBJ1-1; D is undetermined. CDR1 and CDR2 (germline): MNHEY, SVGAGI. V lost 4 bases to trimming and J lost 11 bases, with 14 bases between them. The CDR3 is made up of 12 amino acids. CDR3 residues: CASSSTGSSAFF. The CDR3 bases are TGTGCCAGCAGTTCGACCGGGAGTTCGGCTTTCTTT.

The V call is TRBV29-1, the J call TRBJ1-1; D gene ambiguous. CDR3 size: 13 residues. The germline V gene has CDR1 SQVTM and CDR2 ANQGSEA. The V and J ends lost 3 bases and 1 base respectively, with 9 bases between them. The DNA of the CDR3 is TGCAGCGTTGAGAGGCAAACGAACACTGAAGCTTTCTTT. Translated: CSVERQTNTEAFF.

The CDR3 spells CASSTPIGGYTF. DNA for the CDR3: TGTGCCAGCAGTACTCCTATCGGAGGCTACACCTTC. The rearrangement joins TRBV28 to TRBJ1-2; no definite D call. V lost 5 bases and J lost 8, with 12 bases in between. Germline CDR1 reads MDHEN; CDR2 reads SYDVKM. The CDR3 sequence is 12 residues long.

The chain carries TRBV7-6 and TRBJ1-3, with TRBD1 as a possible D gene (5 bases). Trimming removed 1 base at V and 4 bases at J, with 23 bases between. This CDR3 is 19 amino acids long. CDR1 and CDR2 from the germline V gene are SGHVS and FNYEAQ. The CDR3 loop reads CASSLEVASGLGTGNTIYF. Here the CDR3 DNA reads TGTGCCAGCAGCTTAGAAGTGGCAAGCGGTTTGGGGACGGGAAACACCATATATTTT.

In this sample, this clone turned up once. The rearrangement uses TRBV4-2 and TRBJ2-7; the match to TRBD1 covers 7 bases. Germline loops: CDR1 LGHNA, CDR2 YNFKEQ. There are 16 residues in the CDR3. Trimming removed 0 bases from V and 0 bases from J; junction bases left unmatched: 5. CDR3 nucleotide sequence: TGTGCCAGCAGCCAAGACCAGGGACAGATCTCCTACGAGCAGTACTTC. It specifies CASSQDQGQISYEQYF.

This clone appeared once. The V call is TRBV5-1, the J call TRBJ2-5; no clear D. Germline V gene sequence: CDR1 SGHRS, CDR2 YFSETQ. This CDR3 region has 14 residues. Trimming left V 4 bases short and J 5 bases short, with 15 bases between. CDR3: CASSPLRVRETQYF. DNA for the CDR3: TGCGCCAGCAGCCCTCTCCGGGTCCGGGAGACCCAGTACTTC.

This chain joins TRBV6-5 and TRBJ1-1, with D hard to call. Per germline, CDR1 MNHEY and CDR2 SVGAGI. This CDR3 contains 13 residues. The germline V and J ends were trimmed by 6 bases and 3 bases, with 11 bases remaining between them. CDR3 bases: TGTGCCAGCAGCCGACCTAGGTACACTGAAGCTTTCTTT. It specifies CASSRPRYTEAFF.

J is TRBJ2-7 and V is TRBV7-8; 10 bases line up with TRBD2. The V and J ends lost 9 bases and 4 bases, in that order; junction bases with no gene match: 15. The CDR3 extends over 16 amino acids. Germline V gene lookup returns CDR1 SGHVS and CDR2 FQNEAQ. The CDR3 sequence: CASSRSRSGRAYEQYF. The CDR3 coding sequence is TGTGCCAGTAGTCGATCGAGGAGCGGGAGGGCGTACGAGCAGTACTTC.

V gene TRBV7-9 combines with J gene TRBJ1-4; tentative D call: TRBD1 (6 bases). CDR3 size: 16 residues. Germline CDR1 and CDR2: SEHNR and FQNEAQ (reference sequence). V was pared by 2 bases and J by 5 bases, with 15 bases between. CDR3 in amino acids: CASSLLLGQGNEKLFF. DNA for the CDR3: TGTGCCAGCAGCTTACTACTCGGGCAGGGGAATGAAAAACTGTTTTTT.

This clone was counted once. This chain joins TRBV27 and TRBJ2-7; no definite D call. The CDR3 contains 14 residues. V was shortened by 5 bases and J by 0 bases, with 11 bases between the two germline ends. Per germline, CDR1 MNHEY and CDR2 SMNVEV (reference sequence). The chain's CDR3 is CASSPKGTSYEQYF. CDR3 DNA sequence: TGTGCCAGCAGTCCCAAGGGTACCTCCTACGAGCAGTACTTC.

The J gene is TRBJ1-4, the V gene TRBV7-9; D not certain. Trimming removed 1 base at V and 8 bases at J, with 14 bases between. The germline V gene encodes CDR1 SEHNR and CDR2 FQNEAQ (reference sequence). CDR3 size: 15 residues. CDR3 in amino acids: CASSLGYEIGEKLFF. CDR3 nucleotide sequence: TGTGCCAGCAGCTTAGGGTACGAAATTGGGGAAAAACTGTTTTTT.

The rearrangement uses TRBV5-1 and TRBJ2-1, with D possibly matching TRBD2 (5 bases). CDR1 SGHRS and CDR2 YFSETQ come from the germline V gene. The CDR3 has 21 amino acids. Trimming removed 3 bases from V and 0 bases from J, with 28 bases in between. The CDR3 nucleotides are TGCGCCAGCAGCTCCCTCGGGTCCTCGCGGGCGCCCTTACACTCCTACAATGAGCAGTTCTTC. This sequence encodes CASSSLGSSRAPLHSYNEQFF.

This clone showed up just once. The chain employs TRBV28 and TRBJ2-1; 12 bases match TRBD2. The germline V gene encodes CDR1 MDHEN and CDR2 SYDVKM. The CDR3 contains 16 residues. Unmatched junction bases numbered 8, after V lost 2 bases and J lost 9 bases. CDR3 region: CASSLVRLAGDSEQFF. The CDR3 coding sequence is TGTGCCAGCAGTTTAGTTCGACTAGCGGGAGACTCTGAGCAGTTCTTC.

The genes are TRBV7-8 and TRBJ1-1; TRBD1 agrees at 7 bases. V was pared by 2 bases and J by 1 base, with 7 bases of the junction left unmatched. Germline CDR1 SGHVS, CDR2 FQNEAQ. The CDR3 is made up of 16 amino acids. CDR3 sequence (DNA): TGTGCCAGCAGCTTACAAAAAGCAGGGGGGAACACTGAAGCTTTCTTT. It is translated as CASSLQKAGGNTEAFF.

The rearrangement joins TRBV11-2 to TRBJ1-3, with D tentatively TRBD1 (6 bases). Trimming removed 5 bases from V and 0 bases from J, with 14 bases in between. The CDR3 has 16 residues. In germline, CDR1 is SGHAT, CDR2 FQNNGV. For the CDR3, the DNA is TGTGCCAGCAGCCATCCCGGACAGTTCTCTGGAAACACCATATATTTT. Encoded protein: CASSHPGQFSGNTIYF.

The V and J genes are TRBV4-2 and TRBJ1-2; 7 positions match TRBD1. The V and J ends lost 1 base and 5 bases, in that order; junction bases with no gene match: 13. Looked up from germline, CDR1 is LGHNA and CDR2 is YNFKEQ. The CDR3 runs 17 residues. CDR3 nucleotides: TGTGCCAGCAGCCAAGCTACCGACAGGGCGGTCGGGTATGGCTACACCTTC. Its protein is CASSQATDRAVGYGYTF.

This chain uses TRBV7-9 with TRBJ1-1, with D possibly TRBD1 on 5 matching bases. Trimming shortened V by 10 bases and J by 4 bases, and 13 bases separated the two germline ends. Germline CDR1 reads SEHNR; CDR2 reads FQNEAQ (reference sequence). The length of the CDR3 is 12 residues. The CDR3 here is CANRLRATEAFF. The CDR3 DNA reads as TGTGCCAACCGACTCAGGGCCACTGAAGCTTTCTTT.

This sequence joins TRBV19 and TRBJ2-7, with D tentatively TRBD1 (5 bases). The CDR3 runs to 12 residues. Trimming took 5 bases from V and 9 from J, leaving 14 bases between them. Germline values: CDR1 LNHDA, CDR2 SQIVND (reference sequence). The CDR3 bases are TGTGCCAGTAGTCGCCAGAGACAGCGGCAGTACTTC. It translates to CASSRQRQRQYF. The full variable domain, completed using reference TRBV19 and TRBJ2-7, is DGGITQSPKYLFRKEGQNVTLSCEQNLNHDAMYWYRQDPGQGLRLIYYSQIVNDFQKGDIAEGYSVSREKKESFPLTVTSAQKNPTAFYLCASSRQRQRQYFGPGTRLTVT.